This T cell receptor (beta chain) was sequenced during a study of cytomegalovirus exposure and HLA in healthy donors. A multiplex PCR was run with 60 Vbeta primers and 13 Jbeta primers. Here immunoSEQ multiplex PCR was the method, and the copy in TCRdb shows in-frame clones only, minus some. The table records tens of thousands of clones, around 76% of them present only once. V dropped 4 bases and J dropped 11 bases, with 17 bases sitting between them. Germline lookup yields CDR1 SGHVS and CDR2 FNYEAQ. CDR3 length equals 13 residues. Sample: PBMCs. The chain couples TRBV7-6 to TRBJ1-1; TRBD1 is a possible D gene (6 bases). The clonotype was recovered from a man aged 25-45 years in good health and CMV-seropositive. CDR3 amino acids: CASSSLRGKIAFF. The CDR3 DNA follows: TGTGCCAGCAGCTCACTCAGGGGTAAAATCGCTTTCTTT. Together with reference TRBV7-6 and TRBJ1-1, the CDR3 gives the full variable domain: GAGVSQSPRYKVTKRGQDVALRCDPISGHVSLYWYRQALGQGPEFLTYFNYEAQQDKSGLPNDRFSAERPEGSISTLTIQRTEQRDSAMYRCASSSLRGKIAFFGQGTRLTVV.